One and the same sample provided the 14 T cell receptor beta chains below, sequenced in a study of identifying expanded T cells in peripheral blood. Only in-frame clones appear in the TCRdb table, and some are missing; sequencing was by immunoSEQ multiplex PCR. The sample lists approximately 90,000 clones; around 84% were seen once. Source material: blood. All receptors derive from a person between 18 and 75 years old in good health.

The rearrangement joins TRBV6-5 to TRBJ2-7, with D uncertain. Germline CDR1 MNHEY, CDR2 SVGAGI. V was trimmed by 8 bases and J by 3 bases, leaving 14 bases between them. There are 13 residues in the CDR3. The CDR3 sequence: CASQTGWGYEQYF. Written as DNA, the CDR3 is TGTGCCAGCCAGACCGGGTGGGGCTACGAGCAGTACTTC.

The J gene is TRBJ1-4, the V gene TRBV11-2, with TRBD1 as a possible D gene (6 bases). V shed 0 bases and J shed 7 bases, with 12 bases lying between them. Germline V gene lookup returns CDR1 SGHAT and CDR2 FQNNGV. The CDR3 has 15 residues. CDR3 amino acids: CASSLEGRGGEKLFF. CDR3 bases: TGTGCCAGCAGCTTAGAGGGCAGGGGAGGTGAAAAACTGTTTTTT.

The chain links TRBV6-1 to TRBJ1-5, with D possibly matching TRBD1 (5 bases). Germline CDR1 MNHNS, CDR2 SASEGT. Trimming left V 8 bases short and J 6 bases short, with 17 bases between. This CDR3 has 14 amino acids. CDR3 amino acids: CASGRQGNPQPQHF. The DNA for the CDR3 is TGTGCCAGCGGGCGGCAGGGAAACCCTCAGCCCCAGCATTTT.

A note on this clone: The junction departs from germline at one end; a sequencing error may be responsible. The sample holds other DNA sequences that translate to the same CDR3. The rearrangement links TRBV7-2 to TRBJ1-1, with 8 nucleotides matching TRBD1. Germline CDR1 reads SGHTA; CDR2 reads FQGNSA. The CDR3 totals 19 residues. The DNA for the CDR3 is TGTGCCAGTAGCTTAGGGGTCCGGACAGGGAGCCTCGATAACACTGAAGCTTTCTTT. Protein: CASSLGVRTGSLDNTEAFF.

This sequence joins TRBV19 and TRBJ2-6; weak D call: TRBD2 (5 bases). Looked up from germline, CDR1 is LNHDA and CDR2 is SQIVND (reference sequence). CDR3 length: 17 amino acids. The V end lost 4 bases, the J end lost 2 bases, and 15 bases lay between the germline ends. The CDR3 protein is CASSSWGLEAGANVLTF. The CDR3 DNA sequence: TGTGCCAGTAGTAGTTGGGGTTTGGAGGCTGGGGCCAACGTCCTGACTTTC.

This sequence joins TRBV5-5 and TRBJ2-1; 7 bases align to TRBD1. The CDR3 is 17 amino acids. Germline trimming cut 4 bases from V and 0 bases from J; bases unmatched to any gene: 10. Germline CDR1 reads SGHKS; CDR2 reads YYEKEE (reference sequence). CDR3 in amino acids: CASSATYTGASYNEQFF. Written as DNA, the CDR3 is TGTGCCAGCAGCGCTACGTACACAGGGGCCTCCTACAATGAGCAGTTCTTC. Full variable domain (remainder filled in from reference TRBV5-5 and TRBJ2-1): DAGVTQSPTHLIKTRGQQVTLRCSPISGHKSVSWYQQVLGQGPQFIFQYYEKEERGRGNFPDRFSARQFPNYSSELNVNALLLGDSALYLCASSATYTGASYNEQFFGPGTRLTVL.

The V gene is TRBV6-5, the J gene TRBJ1-2; 7 positions match TRBD1. The CDR3 totals 16 residues. Looked up from germline, CDR1 is MNHEY and CDR2 is SVGAGI. After removal of 0 bases from V and 2 bases from J, the junction contained 6 bases not matched to a gene. This chain's CDR3 is CASSYSTDRLNYGYTF. CDR3 nucleotides: TGTGCCAGCAGTTACTCGACGGACAGGCTAAACTATGGCTACACCTTC.

The genes are TRBV29-1 and TRBJ2-3; tentatively, D is TRBD1 (6 bases). The CDR3 length is 12 residues. Germline values: CDR1 SQVTM, CDR2 ANQGSEA. The ends were cut back, 7 bases at V and 0 bases at J, with 8 bases in the middle. In DNA, the CDR3 is TGCAGCGCTGGACAGAGCACAGATACGCAGTATTTT. It translates to CSAGQSTDTQYF.

V gene TRBV30 combines with J gene TRBJ1-1; D remains unclear. Germline V gives CDR1 GTSNPN, CDR2 SVGIG (reference sequence). With 2 bases removed from V and 4 bases from J, the gap between germline ends came to 8 bases. There are 12 residues in the CDR3. Written as DNA, the CDR3 is TGTGCCTGGAGTTACTCGGGCACTGAAGCTTTCTTT. The encoded protein is CAWSYSGTEAFF. The whole variable domain, remainder taken from reference TRBV30 and TRBJ1-1, is SQTIHQWPATLVQPVGSPLSLECTVEGTSNPNLYWYRQAAGRGLQLLFYSVGIGQISSEVPQNLSASRPQDRQFILSSKKLLLSDSGFYLCAWSYSGTEAFFGQGTRLTVV.

The chain recombines TRBV30 with TRBJ2-7; TRBD1 might be the D (6 bases). Germline values: CDR1 GTSNPN, CDR2 SVGIG (reference sequence). V gave up 1 base and J gave up 6 bases, with 16 bases separating them. The CDR3 is 14 residues long. The CDR3 region has the DNA TGTGCCTGGAGTGCTACAGGGACGAAAGGCGAGCAGTACTTC. The encoded protein is CAWSATGTKGEQYF.

V is TRBV5-4 and J is TRBJ1-2; D ambiguous. This CDR3 has 15 amino acids. CDR1 and CDR2 from the germline V gene are SGHNT and YYREEE (reference sequence). Trimming removed 2 bases at V and 2 bases at J, with 13 bases between. The CDR3 nucleotides are TGTGCCAGCAGCTTATTGCTGACTAACAACTATGGCTACACCTTC. Amino acids: CASSLLLTNNYGYTF.

The CDR3 sequence is CASSPGTGKANYGYTF. CDR3 coding DNA: TGCGCCAGCAGCCCCGGGACAGGAAAAGCTAACTATGGCTACACCTTC. This rearrangement joins TRBV4-1 to TRBJ1-2; 8 bases fit TRBD1. V lost 4 bases to trimming and J lost 0 bases; unmatched junction nucleotides: 7. The CDR3 contains 16 residues. The germline V gene has CDR1 MGHRA and CDR2 YSYEKL.

V and J are TRBV4-3 and TRBJ2-1; possible D gene TRBD1, 5 bases. The CDR3 covers 14 residues. Trimming removed 0 bases at V and 12 bases at J, with 15 bases between. The V gene's germline CDR1 is LGHNA and CDR2 YSLEER. The DNA for the CDR3 is TGCGCCAGCAGCCAAGACAGGGTCTCTATAGCGCAGTTCTTC. Amino acids: CASSQDRVSIAQFF.

The V and J genes are TRBV19 and TRBJ1-6, with 10 positions matching TRBD1. V lost 5 bases, J lost 7 bases, and 5 bases stayed unmatched. There are 15 residues in the CDR3. Per germline, CDR1 LNHDA and CDR2 SQIVND (reference sequence). CDR3 nucleotides: TGTGCCAGTAGTCTGGGACAGGGGTCCAATTCACCCCTCCACTTT. Its translation: CASSLGQGSNSPLHF.